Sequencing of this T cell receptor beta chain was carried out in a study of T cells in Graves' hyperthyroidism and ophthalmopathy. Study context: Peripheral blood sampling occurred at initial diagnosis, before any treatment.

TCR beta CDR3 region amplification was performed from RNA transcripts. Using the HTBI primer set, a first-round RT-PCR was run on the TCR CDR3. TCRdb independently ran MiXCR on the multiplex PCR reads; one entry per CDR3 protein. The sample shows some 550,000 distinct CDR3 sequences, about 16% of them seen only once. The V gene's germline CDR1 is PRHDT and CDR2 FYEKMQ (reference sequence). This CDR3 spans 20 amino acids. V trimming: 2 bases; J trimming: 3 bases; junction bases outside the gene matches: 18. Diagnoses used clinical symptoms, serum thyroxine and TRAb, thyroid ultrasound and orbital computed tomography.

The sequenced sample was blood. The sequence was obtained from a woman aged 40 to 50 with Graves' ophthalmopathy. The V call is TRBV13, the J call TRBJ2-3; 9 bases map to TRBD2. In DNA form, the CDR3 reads TGTGCCAGCAGCTTATATACCGGGACTAGCTCCCGCAGGGGGACAGATACGCAGTATTTT. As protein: CASSLYTGTSSRRGTDTQYF.